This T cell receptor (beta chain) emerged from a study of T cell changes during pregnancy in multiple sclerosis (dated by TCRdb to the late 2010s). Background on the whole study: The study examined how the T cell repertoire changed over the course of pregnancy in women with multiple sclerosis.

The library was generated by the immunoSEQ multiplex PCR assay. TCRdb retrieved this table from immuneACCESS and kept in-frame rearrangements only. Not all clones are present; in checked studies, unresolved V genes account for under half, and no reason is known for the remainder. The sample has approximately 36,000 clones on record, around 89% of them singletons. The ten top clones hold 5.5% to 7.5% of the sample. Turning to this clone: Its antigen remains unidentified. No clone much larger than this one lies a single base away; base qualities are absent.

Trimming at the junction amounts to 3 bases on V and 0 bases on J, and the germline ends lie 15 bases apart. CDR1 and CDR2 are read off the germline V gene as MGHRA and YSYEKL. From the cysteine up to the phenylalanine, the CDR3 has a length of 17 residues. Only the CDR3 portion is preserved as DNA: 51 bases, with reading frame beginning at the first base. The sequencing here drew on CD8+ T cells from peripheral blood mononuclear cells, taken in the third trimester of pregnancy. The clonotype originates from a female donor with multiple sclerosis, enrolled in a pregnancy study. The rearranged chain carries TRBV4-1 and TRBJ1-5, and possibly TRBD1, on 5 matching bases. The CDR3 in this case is CASSQREGIHSNQPQHF. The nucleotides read TGCGCCAGCAGCCAGAGGGAGGGGATACATAGCAATCAGCCCCAGCATTTT.